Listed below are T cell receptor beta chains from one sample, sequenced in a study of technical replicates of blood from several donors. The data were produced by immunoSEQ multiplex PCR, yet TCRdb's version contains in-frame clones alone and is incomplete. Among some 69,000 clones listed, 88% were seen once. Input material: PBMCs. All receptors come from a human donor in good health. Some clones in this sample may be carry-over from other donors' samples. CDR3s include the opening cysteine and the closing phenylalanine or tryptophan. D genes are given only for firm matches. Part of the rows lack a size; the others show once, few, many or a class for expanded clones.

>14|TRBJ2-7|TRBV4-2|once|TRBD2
CASSPGLAVHEQYF
TGTGCCAGCAGCCCGGGACTAGCTGTCCACGAGCAGTACTTC
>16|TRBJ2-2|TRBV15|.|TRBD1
CATSDQDRGDTGELFF
TGTGCCACCAGCGACCAGGACAGGGGTGACACCGGGGAGCTGTTTTTT
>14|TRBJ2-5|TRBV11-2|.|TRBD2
CASSHRVAGETQYF
TGTGCCAGCAGCCACCGGGTAGCGGGGGAGACCCAGTACTTC
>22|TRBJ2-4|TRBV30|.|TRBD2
CAWSVSPWVASGRGSDKNIQYF
TGTGCCTGGAGTGTCTCTCCATGGGTGGCTAGCGGGAGGGGTAGCGACAAAAACATTCAGTACTTC
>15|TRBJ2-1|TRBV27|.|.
CASGLRDTAYNEQFF
TGTGCCAGCGGACTCCGGGACACTGCTTACAATGAGCAGTTCTTC
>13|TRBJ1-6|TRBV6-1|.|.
CASSNRVRSPLHF
TGTGCCAGCAGCAACAGGGTTAGGTCACCCCTCCACTTT
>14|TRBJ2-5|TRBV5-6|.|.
CASSPAGRQETQYF
TGTGCCAGCAGCCCGGCAGGCAGACAAGAGACCCAGTACTTC
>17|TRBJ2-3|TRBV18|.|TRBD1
CASSPLPGTGKTDTQYF
TGTGCCAGCTCACCTCTACCGGGGACAGGGAAAACAGATACGCAGTATTTT
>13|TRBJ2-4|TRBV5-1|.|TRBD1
CASSPGQENIQYF
TGCGCCAGCAGCCCGGGACAGGAAAACATTCAGTACTTC
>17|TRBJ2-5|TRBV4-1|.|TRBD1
CASSPEPGQGRRETQYF
TGCGCCAGCAGCCCCGAGCCGGGACAGGGTCGTAGAGAGACCCAGTACTTC
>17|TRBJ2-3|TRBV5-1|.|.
CASSTYPTGSSTDTQYF
TGCGCCAGCAGCACCTACCCGACGGGATCTAGCACAGATACGCAGTATTTT
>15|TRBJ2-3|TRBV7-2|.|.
CASSSRGPSTDTQYF
TGTGCCAGCAGCAGCCGAGGCCCTAGCACAGATACGCAGTATTTT
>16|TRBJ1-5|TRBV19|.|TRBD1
CASSMQTGGLNQPQHF
TGTGCCAGTAGTATGCAGACAGGGGGCCTCAATCAGCCCCAGCATTTT
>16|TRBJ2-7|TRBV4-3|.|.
CASSQDLPAEIYEQYF
TGCGCCAGCAGCCAAGATCTCCCTGCGGAGATCTACGAGCAGTACTTC
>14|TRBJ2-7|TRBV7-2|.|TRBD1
CASSGGQGANEQYF
TGTGCCAGCAGCGGGGGACAGGGGGCTAACGAGCAGTACTTC
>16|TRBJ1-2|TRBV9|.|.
CASSEQIAGINYGYTF
TGTGCCAGCAGCGAGCAAATTGCGGGCATTAACTATGGCTACACCTTC
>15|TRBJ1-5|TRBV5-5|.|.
CASSSAGEAGQPQHF
TGTGCCAGCAGCTCCGCGGGAGAGGCCGGGCAGCCCCAGCATTTT
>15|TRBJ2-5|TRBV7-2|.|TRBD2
CASSSHSGIQETQYF
TGTGCCAGCAGCTCTCATAGCGGGATCCAAGAGACCCAGTACTTC
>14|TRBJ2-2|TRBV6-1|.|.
CASSGQANTGELFF
TGTGCCAGCAGTGGACAGGCGAACACCGGGGAGCTGTTTTTT
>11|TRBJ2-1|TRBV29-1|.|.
CSGGLLNEQFF
TGCAGCGGCGGACTACTCAATGAGCAGTTCTTC
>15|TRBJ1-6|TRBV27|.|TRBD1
CASRSRGGRGSPLHF
TGTGCCAGCAGGTCCCGAGGGGGCCGGGGTTCACCCCTCCACTTT
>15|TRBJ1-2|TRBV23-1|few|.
CASPPCGFRDYGYTF
TGCGCCAGCCCCCCTTGCGGTTTCCGCGACTATGGCTACACCTTC
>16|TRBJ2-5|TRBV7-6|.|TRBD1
CASSLGTAELQETQYF
TGTGCCAGCAGCCTTGGGACAGCCGAACTCCAAGAGACCCAGTACTTC
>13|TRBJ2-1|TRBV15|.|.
CATSRDLANEQFF
TGTGCCACCAGCAGAGATTTGGCAAATGAGCAGTTCTTC
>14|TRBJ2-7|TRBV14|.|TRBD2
CASSHPGLMNEQYF
TGTGCCAGCAGCCATCCGGGACTAATGAACGAGCAGTACTTC
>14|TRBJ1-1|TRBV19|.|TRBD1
CASSPGQRNTEAFF
TGTGCCAGTAGTCCGGGACAGAGGAACACTGAAGCTTTCTTT
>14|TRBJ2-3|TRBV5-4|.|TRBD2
CASGSGRGTDTQYF
TGTGCCAGCGGAAGCGGGAGAGGCACAGATACGCAGTATTTT
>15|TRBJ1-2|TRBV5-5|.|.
CASSLGAGEAYGYTF
TGTGCCAGCAGCTTGGGGGCGGGGGAGGCCTATGGCTACACCTTC
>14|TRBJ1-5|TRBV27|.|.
CASSWGGRNQPQHF
TGTGCCAGCAGCTGGGGAGGGCGGAATCAGCCCCAGCATTTT
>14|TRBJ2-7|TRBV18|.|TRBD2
CASRFELADYEQYF
TGTGCCAGCCGATTTGAACTAGCGGATTACGAGCAGTACTTC
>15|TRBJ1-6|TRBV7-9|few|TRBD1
CASRLQGADNSPLHF
TGTGCCAGCAGACTACAGGGGGCGGATAATTCACCCCTCCACTTT
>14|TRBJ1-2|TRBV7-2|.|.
CASTWSPQGYGYTF
TGTGCCAGCACCTGGTCCCCTCAGGGGTATGGCTACACCTTC
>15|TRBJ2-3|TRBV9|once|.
CASSPRGGNTDTQYF
TGTGCCAGCAGCCCCCGGGGTGGCAACACAGATACGCAGTATTTT
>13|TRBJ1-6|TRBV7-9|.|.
CASSLVENSPLHF
TGTGCCAGCAGCTTAGTGGAGAATTCACCCCTCCACTTT
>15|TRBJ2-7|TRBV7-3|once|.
CASSPTPGQPYEQYF
TGTGCCAGCAGCCCAACGCCCGGACAGCCCTACGAGCAGTACTTC
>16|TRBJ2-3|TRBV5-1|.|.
CASSLSGGGGADTQYF
TGCGCCAGCAGCTTGAGTGGCGGAGGGGGGGCAGATACGCAGTATTTT
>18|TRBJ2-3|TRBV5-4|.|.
CASSPTTGSGLGTDTQYF
TGTGCCAGCAGCCCCACGACAGGTAGCGGGCTCGGCACAGATACGCAGTATTTT
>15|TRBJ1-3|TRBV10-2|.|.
CASSQTGASGNTIYF
TGCGCCAGCAGCCAGACAGGAGCCTCTGGAAACACCATATATTTT
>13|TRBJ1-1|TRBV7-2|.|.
CASSLYRNTEAFF
TGTGCCAGCAGCTTATATCGGAACACTGAAGCTTTCTTT
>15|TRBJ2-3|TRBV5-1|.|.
CASSFTGASTDTQYF
TGCGCCAGCAGCTTCACAGGCGCAAGCACAGATACGCAGTATTTT
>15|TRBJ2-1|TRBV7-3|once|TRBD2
CASSLGTSGYNEQFF
TGTGCCAGCAGCTTAGGTACTAGCGGGTACAATGAGCAGTTCTTC
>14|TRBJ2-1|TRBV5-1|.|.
CASSSSGAYNEQFF
TGCGCCAGCAGCTCCTCGGGGGCCTACAATGAGCAGTTCTTC
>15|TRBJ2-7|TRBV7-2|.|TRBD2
CASSYGLAESYEQYF
TGTGCCAGCAGCTACGGACTAGCGGAAAGCTACGAGCAGTACTTC
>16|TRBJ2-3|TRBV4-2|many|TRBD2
CASSFGTSGGADTQYF
TGTGCCAGCAGCTTTGGGACTAGCGGGGGGGCAGATACGCAGTATTTT
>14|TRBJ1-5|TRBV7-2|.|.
CASSLALGPQAQHF
TGTGCCAGCAGCTTAGCGCTGGGCCCGCAGGCCCAGCATTTT
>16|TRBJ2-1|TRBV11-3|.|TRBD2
CASSLLAGGRYNEQFF
TGTGCCAGCAGCTTGTTAGCGGGAGGGAGGTACAATGAGCAGTTCTTC
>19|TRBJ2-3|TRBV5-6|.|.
CASSPPLESEFTNTDTQYF
TGTGCCAGCAGCCCGCCCCTAGAGTCCGAATTTACCAACACAGATACGCAGTATTTT
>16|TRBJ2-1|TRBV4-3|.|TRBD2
CASSQQGLAGPLGQFF
TGCGCCAGCAGCCAACAGGGACTAGCGGGGCCTCTTGGGCAGTTCTTC
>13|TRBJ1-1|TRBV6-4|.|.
CASSVGGNTEAFF
TGTGCCAGCAGTGTAGGCGGGAACACTGAAGCTTTCTTT
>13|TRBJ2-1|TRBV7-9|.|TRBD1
CASSEGGGTEQFF
TGTGCCAGCAGCGAAGGGGGCGGAACTGAGCAGTTCTTC
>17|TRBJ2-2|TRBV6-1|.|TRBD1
CASSQGTDLWNTGELFF
TGTGCCAGCAGTCAAGGGACAGATCTATGGAACACCGGGGAGCTGTTTTTT
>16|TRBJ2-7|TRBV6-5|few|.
CASSSELAPGVYEQYF
TGTGCCAGCAGTTCCGAACTAGCGCCAGGGGTCTACGAGCAGTACTTC
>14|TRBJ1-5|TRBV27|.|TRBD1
CASSQQTGAWPQHF
TGTGCCAGCAGTCAACAGACAGGGGCCTGGCCCCAGCATTTT
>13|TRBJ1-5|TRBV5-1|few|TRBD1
CASSEQGYQPQHF
TGCGCCAGCAGCGAACAGGGGTATCAGCCCCAGCATTTT
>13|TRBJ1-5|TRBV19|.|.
CASSTGSNQPQHF
TGTGCCAGCTCTACGGGGAGCAATCAGCCCCAGCATTTT
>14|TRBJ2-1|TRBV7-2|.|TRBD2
CASSLARLASEQFF
TGTGCCAGCAGCTTAGCCAGACTAGCTTCTGAGCAGTTCTTC